Sequencing of this TCR beta chain was carried out in a study of blood T cell repertoires in COVID-19 (dated by TCRdb to the early 2020s). Notes on the research overall: Collaborator samples came from the United States, Italy and Spain and covered acute and convalescent phases of COVID-19. HLA class I and class II types, where available, came from metadata supplied by the sample provider rather than from assay-based typing. The repertoires were made available in a free public database intended to serve as a resource for research on the immune response to SARS-CoV-2. Nearly every sample came with metadata listing a de-identified subject ID, COVID-19 status, age in years and sex. Samples came from the ongoing ImmuneRACE study (first 160 participants) plus 1,254 subjects from 6 global collaborators. Deeply sampled blood TCRbeta repertoires from subjects exposed to, actively infected with, or recovered from COVID-19 were included in the dataset. The material from the prospective study consisted of cDNA or gDNA derived from T cells, B-cell-depleted T cells, or PBMCs.

The collaborating institutions used their own protocols to collect whole blood in K2EDTA tubes. For TCRbeta analysis, collaborators shipped samples as frozen whole blood, isolated PBMCs, or DNA extracted from either of those sample types. Inclusive of the bounding cysteine and phenylalanine, the CDR3 is 17 residues long. Left in the record is the CDR3 DNA by itself, 51 bases read in frame from the first base. CDR1 and CDR2, looked up from the germline V gene, are SGHRS and YFSETQ. Germline trimming: 4 bases from V, 5 bases from J; junction bases outside gene matches: 12. The immunoSEQ Assay, a bias-controlled multiplex PCR, was used to amplify TCRbeta CDR3 regions from genomic DNA. The authors' analysis ran thus. The number of nucleated cells in each sample was estimated by amplification of reference gene primers within the assay. To quantify the absolute abundance of each unique TCRbeta CDR3 rearrangement, sequence reads were collapsed and filtered. For each sample, productive Simpson clonality was calculated as the square root of Simpson's diversity index over productive rearrangements. Here the immuneACCESS table is served through TCRdb, limited to in-frame sequences with V and J called. Missing clones are a known gap in these copies; in checked studies unresolved V genes cover under half, and the rest lacks a known reason. The DNA gave D and trimming, while V, J and clone size come from that table. The sample table holds about 200,000 clones, of which 80% were seen once. The ten largest clones capture 4.5% to 7% of the sample.

Regarding this clone: This clone's antigen is unknown. No base quality values were provided; no much bigger clone lies one nucleotide off.

What the research found in general, with its limitations: The quantity of clinical and demographic metadata differed by source and by participant and was supplied without curation.

The specimen sequenced was peripheral blood. This TCR derives from a woman in her 70s with acute or convalescent COVID-19. This chain is built from TRBV5-1 and TRBJ2-3, with TRBD2 identical over 11 junction bases. The DNA sequence follows: TGCGCCAGCAGCGCTTCTTTTCTAGCGGGAGGTGAAGATACGCAGTATTTT. This sequence encodes CASSASFLAGGEDTQYF.